This T cell receptor beta chain is from a study of monozygotic twins with cystic fibrosis. About the study: Approximately 2.7 micrograms of fragmented DNA underwent roughly 15 PCR cycles for library preparation.

Overall study results and limits: In 13 of 16 pairs, V gene usage was closest to the co-twin's. Clonality was generally low (median around 0.009), higher in the most severe patients. Unrelated CF individuals shared fewer identical clonotypes than monozygotic CF twins.

Turning to this clone: Its antigen remains unknown.

Germline lookup yields CDR1 SGHTA and CDR2 FQGNSA. CDR3 length: 15 residues. The V and J ends lost 4 bases and 6 bases, in that order; junction bases with no gene match: 4. Assay: immunoSEQ multiplex PCR; the TCRdb copy retains only in-frame clones and omits some. The sample contains 20,000 to 25,000 clones, 95% to 98% of which appear only once. The receptor's source is a girl between 10 and 17 years old with cystic fibrosis. The sample consisted of blood. The V and J genes are TRBV7-2 and TRBJ2-5, with 14 nucleotides matching TRBD2. CDR3 DNA sequence: TGTGCCAGCAGCTCGGGACTAGCGGGAGTACAGACCCAGTACTTC. Amino acids: CASSSGLAGVQTQYF.